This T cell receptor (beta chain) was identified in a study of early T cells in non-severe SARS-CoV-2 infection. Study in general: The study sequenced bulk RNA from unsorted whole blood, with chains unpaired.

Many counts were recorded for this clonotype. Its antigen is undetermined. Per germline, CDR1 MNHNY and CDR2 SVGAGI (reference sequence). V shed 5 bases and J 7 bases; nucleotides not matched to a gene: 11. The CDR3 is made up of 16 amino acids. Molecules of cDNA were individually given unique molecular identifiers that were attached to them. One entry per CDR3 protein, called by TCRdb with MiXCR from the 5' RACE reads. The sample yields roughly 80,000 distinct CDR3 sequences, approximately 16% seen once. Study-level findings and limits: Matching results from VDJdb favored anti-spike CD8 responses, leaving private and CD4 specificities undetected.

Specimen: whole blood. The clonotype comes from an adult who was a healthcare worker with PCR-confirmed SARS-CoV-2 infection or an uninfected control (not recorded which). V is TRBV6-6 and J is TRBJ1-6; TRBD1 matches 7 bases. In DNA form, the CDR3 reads TGTGCCAGCAGTGAGCCGGGACAGCGTATAAATTCACCCCTCCACTTT. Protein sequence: CASSEPGQRINSPLHF.